This is a list of T cell receptor beta chains from one sample in a study of blood T cell repertoires in COVID-19. Produced via immunoSEQ multiplex PCR; TCRdb's table is partial and in-frame only. The sample contains around 220,000 clones, approximately 80% of which appear only once. Sequenced: peripheral blood. Source of these receptors: a man aged 25-45 years with active or convalescent COVID-19. Each CDR3 is given with its conserved first and last residue. Each record gives: V gene, CDR3 length, clone size, J gene, CDR3 protein. Clone size appears in some rows only: once, few, many, or a class for an expanded clone.

v_call: TRBV7-2
cdr3_length: 14
clone_size: .
j_call: TRBJ1-2
cdr3_aa: CASIRQGADYGYTF

v_call: TRBV28
cdr3_length: 14
clone_size: few
j_call: TRBJ2-2
cdr3_aa: CASSRGGWTGELFF

v_call: TRBV2
cdr3_length: 14
clone_size: .
j_call: TRBJ1-5
cdr3_aa: CASMFGGSRSPQHF

v_call: TRBV7-2
cdr3_length: 15
clone_size: .
j_call: TRBJ2-3
cdr3_aa: CASRDLQDSTDTQYF

v_call: TRBV20-1
cdr3_length: 16
clone_size: .
j_call: TRBJ2-3
cdr3_aa: CSASEGLAGGADTQYF

v_call: TRBV10-3
cdr3_length: 15
clone_size: .
j_call: TRBJ2-1
cdr3_aa: CAISGGSGSYNEQFF

v_call: TRBV7-3
cdr3_length: 15
clone_size: .
j_call: TRBJ2-3
cdr3_aa: CASSKGGAPTDTQYF

v_call: TRBV15
cdr3_length: 13
clone_size: .
j_call: TRBJ1-4
cdr3_aa: CATSRGLNEKLFF

v_call: TRBV30
cdr3_length: 12
clone_size: .
j_call: TRBJ2-7
cdr3_aa: CAWSRRPGQGYF

v_call: TRBV6-5
cdr3_length: 15
clone_size: .
j_call: TRBJ2-5
cdr3_aa: CASSYSREPVKTQYF

v_call: TRBV15
cdr3_length: 16
clone_size: .
j_call: TRBJ2-7
cdr3_aa: CATSREGAGGFYEQYF

v_call: TRBV19
cdr3_length: 14
clone_size: .
j_call: TRBJ1-1
cdr3_aa: CASSTGQKNTEAFF

v_call: TRBV7-7
cdr3_length: 13
clone_size: once
j_call: TRBJ2-7
cdr3_aa: CASSLSLEYEQYF

v_call: TRBV7-2
cdr3_length: 14
clone_size: many
j_call: TRBJ2-2
cdr3_aa: CASSLGPSSGELFF

v_call: TRBV4-3
cdr3_length: 15
clone_size: .
j_call: TRBJ1-5
cdr3_aa: CASSQDEGARQPQHF

v_call: TRBV7-9
cdr3_length: 13
clone_size: few
j_call: TRBJ1-6
cdr3_aa: CASSKEGKTPLHF

v_call: TRBV6-4
cdr3_length: 14
clone_size: .
j_call: TRBJ2-2
cdr3_aa: CASSVGQVAGELFF

v_call: TRBV5-1
cdr3_length: 14
clone_size: .
j_call: TRBJ2-7
cdr3_aa: CASSPGGASYEQYF

v_call: TRBV19
cdr3_length: 14
clone_size: .
j_call: TRBJ1-2
cdr3_aa: CASQEAVSSYGYTF

v_call: TRBV25-1
cdr3_length: 13
clone_size: .
j_call: TRBJ2-5
cdr3_aa: CASTRGGGETQYF

v_call: TRBV28
cdr3_length: 12
clone_size: .
j_call: TRBJ1-5
cdr3_aa: CASSLEGQPQHF

v_call: TRBV20-1
cdr3_length: 14
clone_size: .
j_call: TRBJ2-7
cdr3_aa: CSASPGWEGHEQYF

v_call: TRBV5-5
cdr3_length: 14
clone_size: .
j_call: TRBJ1-1
cdr3_aa: CASRRSLAPTEAFF

v_call: TRBV5-1
cdr3_length: 14
clone_size: .
j_call: TRBJ1-2
cdr3_aa: CASSALEGAGGYTF